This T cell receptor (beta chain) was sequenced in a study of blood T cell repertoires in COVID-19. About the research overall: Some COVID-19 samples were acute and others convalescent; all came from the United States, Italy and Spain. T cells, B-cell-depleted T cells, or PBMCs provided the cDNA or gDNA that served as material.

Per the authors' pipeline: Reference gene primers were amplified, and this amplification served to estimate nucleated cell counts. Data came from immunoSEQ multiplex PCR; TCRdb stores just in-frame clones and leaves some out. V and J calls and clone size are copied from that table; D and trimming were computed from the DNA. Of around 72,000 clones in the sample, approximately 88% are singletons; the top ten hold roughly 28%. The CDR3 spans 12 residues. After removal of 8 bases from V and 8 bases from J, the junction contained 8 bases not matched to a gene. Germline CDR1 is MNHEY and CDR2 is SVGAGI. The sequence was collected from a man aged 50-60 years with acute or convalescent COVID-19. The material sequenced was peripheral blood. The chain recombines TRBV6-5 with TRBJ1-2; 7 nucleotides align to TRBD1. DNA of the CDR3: TGTGCCAGCTCAGAAGGGGGCGGGGGCTACACCTTC. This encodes CASSEGGGGYTF.